These 4 T cell receptor beta chains were sequenced from one sample in a study of blood T cell repertoires in COVID-19. Sequencing was performed with immunoSEQ multiplex PCR; in TCRdb, only in-frame clones are kept and a portion is missing. Among approximately 300,000 clones listed, roughly nine tenths were seen once. Source material: PBMCs or T cells enriched from blood (not recorded which). Receptors were obtained from a woman in her 30s who had recovered from COVID-19.

The gene calls are TRBV11-1 and TRBJ1-1, with 8 bases that match TRBD1. Germline trimming cut 6 bases from V and 4 bases from J; bases unmatched to any gene: 4. This CDR3 has 13 residues. Germline loops: CDR1 SGHAT, CDR2 FQDESV (reference sequence). The CDR3 DNA follows: TGTGCCAGCAGATTTGGGACAGGCACTGAAGCTTTCTTT. Amino acids: CASRFGTGTEAFF.

This chain links TRBV14 with TRBJ1-6; no clear D. There are 13 residues in the CDR3. Germline CDR1 SGHDN, CDR2 FVKESK. The germline V and J ends were trimmed by 4 bases and 7 bases, with 8 bases remaining between them. The CDR3 loop reads CASSRGWNSPLHF. The DNA for the CDR3 is TGTGCCAGCAGCCGCGGGTGGAATTCACCCCTCCACTTT.

The chain recombines TRBV4-2 with TRBJ2-3; 8 bases are a match to TRBD2. V lost 6 bases to trimming and J lost 4 bases; unmatched junction nucleotides: 12. The CDR3 is 16 amino acids. Germline V lookup: CDR1 LGHNA, CDR2 YNFKEQ. The CDR3 sequence: CASSQRLRGLADTQYF. Here the CDR3 DNA reads TGTGCCAGCAGTCAAAGATTGAGGGGACTAGCAGATACGCAGTATTTT.

The table lists this clone with a few counts. The chain links TRBV12-3 or TRBV12-4 to TRBJ1-1; 7 bases line up with TRBD1. There are 13 residues in the CDR3. V was clipped by 6 bases and J by 0 bases; unmatched bases: 1. The CDR3 nucleotides read TGTGCCAGCAGGGGACAGATGAACACTGAAGCTTTCTTT. It codes for CASRGQMNTEAFF.